This T cell receptor (beta chain) was sequenced during a study of vaccination effects on CD4 cells after COVID-19. For this clone: No antigen is known for it.

Clones were read by immunoSEQ multiplex PCR, and TCRdb kept only the in-frame ones, dropping some. The sample carries 20,000 to 25,000 clones, less than 80% recorded once. Trimming pared 0 bases from V and 1 base from J, leaving 9 bases between. The CDR3 runs 15 residues. In germline, CDR1 is MGHRA, CDR2 YSYEKL. CD4+ T cells specific for antigen were expanded with viral peptide pools by the ViraFEST assay before sequencing. Culturing for 10 to 11 days preceded CD4+ T cell isolation. Among the vaccine recipients, none had a prior SARS-CoV-2 infection, and nucleocapsid antibodies were negative. The rearrangement joins TRBV4-1 to TRBJ2-5, with D possibly matching TRBD2 (5 bases). This clonotype originated in a human donor who received a COVID-19 vaccine. The material sequenced was CD4+ T cells from PBMCs cultured with SARS-CoV-2 spike peptides, taken before COVID-19 vaccination. Here the CDR3 reads CASSQDGVGQETQYF. As DNA, the CDR3 is TGCGCCAGCAGCCAAGACGGGGTGGGCCAAGAGACCCAGTACTTC.